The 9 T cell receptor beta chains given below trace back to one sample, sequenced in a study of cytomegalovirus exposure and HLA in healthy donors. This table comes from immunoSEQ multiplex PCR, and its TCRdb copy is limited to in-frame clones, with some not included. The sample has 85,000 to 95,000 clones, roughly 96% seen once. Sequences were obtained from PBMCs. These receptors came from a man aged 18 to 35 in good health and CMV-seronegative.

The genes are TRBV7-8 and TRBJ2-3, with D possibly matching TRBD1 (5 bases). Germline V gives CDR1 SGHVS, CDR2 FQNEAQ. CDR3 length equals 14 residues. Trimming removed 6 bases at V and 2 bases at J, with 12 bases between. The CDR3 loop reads CASSFSGFTDTQYF. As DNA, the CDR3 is TGTGCCAGCAGTTTCTCAGGGTTCACAGATACGCAGTATTTT. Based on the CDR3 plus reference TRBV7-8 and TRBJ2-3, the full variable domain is GAGVSQSPRYKVAKRGQDVALRCDPISGHVSLFWYQQALGQGPEFLTYFQNEAQLDKSGLPSDRFFAERPEGSVSTLKIQRTQQEDSAVYLCASSFSGFTDTQYFGPGTRLTVL.

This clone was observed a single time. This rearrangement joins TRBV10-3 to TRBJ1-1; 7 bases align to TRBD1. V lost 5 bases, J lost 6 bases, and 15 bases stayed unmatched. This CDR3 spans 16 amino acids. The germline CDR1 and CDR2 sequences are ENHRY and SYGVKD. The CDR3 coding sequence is TGTGCCATCAGTACACCCGAAGACAGGGCTGACGCTGAAGCTTTCTTT. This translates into CAISTPEDRADAEAFF.

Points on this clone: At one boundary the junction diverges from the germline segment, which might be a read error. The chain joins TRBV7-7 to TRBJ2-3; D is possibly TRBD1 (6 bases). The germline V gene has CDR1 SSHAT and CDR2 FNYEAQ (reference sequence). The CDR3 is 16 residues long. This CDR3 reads CASSLIGTYGADTQYF. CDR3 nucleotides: TGTGCTAGCAGCTTAATCGGGACATATGGGGCAGATACGCAGTATTTT.

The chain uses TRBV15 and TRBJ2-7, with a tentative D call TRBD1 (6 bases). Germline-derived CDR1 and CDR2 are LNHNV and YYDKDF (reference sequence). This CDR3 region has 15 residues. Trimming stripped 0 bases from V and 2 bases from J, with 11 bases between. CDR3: CATSREQGITYEQYF. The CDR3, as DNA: TGTGCCACCAGCAGAGAACAGGGTATAACCTACGAGCAGTACTTC. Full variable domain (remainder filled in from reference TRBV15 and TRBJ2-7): DAMVIQNPRYQVTQFGKPVTLSCSQTLNHNVMYWYQQKSSQAPKLLFHYYDKDFNNEADTPDNFQSRRPNTSFCFLDIRSPGLGDTAMYLCATSREQGITYEQYFGPGTRLTVT.

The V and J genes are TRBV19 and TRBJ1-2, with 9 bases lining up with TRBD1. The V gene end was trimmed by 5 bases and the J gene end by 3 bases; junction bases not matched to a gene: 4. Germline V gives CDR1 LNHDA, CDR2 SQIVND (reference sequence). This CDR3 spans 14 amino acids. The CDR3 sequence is CASSSQGADYGYTF. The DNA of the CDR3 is TGTGCCAGTAGTTCACAGGGGGCGGACTATGGCTACACCTTC.

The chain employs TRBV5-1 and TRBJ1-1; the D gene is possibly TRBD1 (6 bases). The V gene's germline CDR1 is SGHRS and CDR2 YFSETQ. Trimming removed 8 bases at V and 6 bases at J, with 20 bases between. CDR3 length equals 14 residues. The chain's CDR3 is CASRLFSGAPEAFF. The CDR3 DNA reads TGCGCCAGTCGATTATTTTCAGGGGCCCCTGAAGCTTTCTTT. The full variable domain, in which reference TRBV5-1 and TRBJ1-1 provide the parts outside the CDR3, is KAGVTQTPRYLIKTRGQQVTLSCSPISGHRSVSWYQQTPGQGLQFLFEYFSETQRNKGNFPGRFSGRQFSNSRSEMNVSTLELGDSALYLCASRLFSGAPEAFFGQGTRLTVV.

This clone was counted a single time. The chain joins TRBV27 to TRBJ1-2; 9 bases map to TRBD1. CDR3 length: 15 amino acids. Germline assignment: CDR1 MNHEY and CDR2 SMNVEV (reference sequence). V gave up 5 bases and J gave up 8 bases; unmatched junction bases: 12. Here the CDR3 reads CASSPHPDRGEGYTF. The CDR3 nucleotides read TGTGCCAGCAGTCCACACCCGGACAGGGGTGAAGGCTACACCTTC.

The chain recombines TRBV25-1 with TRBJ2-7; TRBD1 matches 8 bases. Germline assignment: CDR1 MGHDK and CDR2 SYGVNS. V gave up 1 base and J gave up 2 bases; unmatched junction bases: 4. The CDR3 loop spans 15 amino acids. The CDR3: CASSEWGTGTYEQYF. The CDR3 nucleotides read TGTGCCAGCAGTGAATGGGGGACAGGCACCTACGAGCAGTACTTC.

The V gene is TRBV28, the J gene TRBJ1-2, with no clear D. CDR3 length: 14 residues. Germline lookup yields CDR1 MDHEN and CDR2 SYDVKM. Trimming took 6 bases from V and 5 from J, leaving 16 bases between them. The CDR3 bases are TGTGCCAGCAGCCATAAAGTCCGAGGGTATGGCTACACCTTC. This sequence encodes CASSHKVRGYGYTF.